A single T cell receptor (beta chain) is shown here with its context. The antigen is undetermined. The CDR3 runs 16 residues. Germline trimming cut 3 bases from V and 3 bases from J; bases unmatched to any gene: 4. In germline, CDR1 is MGHRA, CDR2 YSYEKL. The data were obtained in a study of T-cell memory formation after mild COVID-19. The study's findings and limits: CD4+ contracting clones lay mainly in CM and EM, CD8+ ones in EMRA.

TCR alpha and TCR beta cDNA libraries with sample barcodes and UMIs came from 5'RACE using constant-segment primers. MiXCR was run by TCRdb on the 5' RACE reads, yielding one entry per CDR3 protein. The table includes roughly 400,000 distinct CDR3 sequences, approximately 18% detected once. This receptor was obtained from a young man who had mild COVID-19 (a few samples of this study predate the infection). Cell type and time point are not known. This sequence joins TRBV4-1 and TRBJ2-5; 13 bases are a match to TRBD2. The material sequenced was PBMCs or a T cell subset sorted from them (not recorded which). The DNA for the CDR3 is TGCGCCAGCAGCCACGGACTAGCGGGGGCCGAAGAGACCCAGTACTTC. Translated, it gives CASSHGLAGAEETQYF.